The clone carrying this TCR beta chain was counted only a few times. TCRdb passed the 5' RACE reads through MiXCR, listing each CDR3 protein once. The data show about 27,000 distinct CDR3 sequences, 4% to 5% seen once. The sample belongs to a study of early T cells in non-severe SARS-CoV-2 infection. V was shortened by 3 bases and J by 2 bases, with 13 bases between the two germline ends. This CDR3 has 15 amino acids. Germline V gene data show CDR1 as KGHSY and CDR2 as FQNENV. The sequence was obtained from an adult who was a healthcare worker with PCR-confirmed SARS-CoV-2 infection or an uninfected control (not recorded which). The genes are TRBV16 and TRBJ1-1, with a weak D call TRBD1 (5 bases). Sequencing was carried out using whole blood. CDR3 sequence: CASSHSGSLNTEAFF. Written as DNA, the CDR3 is TGTGCCAGCAGCCATTCAGGGTCGTTAAACACTGAAGCTTTCTTT.